The 16 T cell receptor beta chains below all came from one sample that was sequenced in a study of T cell repertoires in cytomegalovirus infection. One entry per CDR3 protein, called by TCRdb with MiXCR from the reads. The sample has around 740,000 distinct CDR3 sequences, roughly 36% seen once. The sample comprised PBMCs. The receptors shown here come from a human donor in good health (CMV status not recorded). Some clones in this sample may be carry-over from other donors' samples.

The chain uses TRBV5-6 and TRBJ2-6, with D hard to call. The length of the CDR3 is 17 residues. Trimming took 2 bases from V and 2 from J, leaving 14 bases between them. CDR1 SGHDT and CDR2 YYEEEE come from the germline V gene. The CDR3 DNA follows: TGTGCCAGCAGCTTCGCCCTTGGAGAGGCTGGGGCCAACGTCCTGACTTTC. Translation: CASSFALGEAGANVLTF.

The table lists this clonotype with a few counts. This sequence joins TRBV4-1 and TRBJ2-7; maybe TRBD2 (5 bases). V shed 1 base and J shed 6 bases, with 25 bases lying between them. The CDR3 covers 18 residues. The V gene's germline CDR1 is MGHRA and CDR2 YSYEKL. CDR3 loop: CASSQVQAVGVTRREQYF. For the CDR3, the DNA is TGCGCCAGCAGCCAAGTTCAGGCCGTCGGGGTTACTCGGCGCGAGCAGTACTTC.

The V gene is TRBV12-3 or TRBV12-4, the J gene TRBJ2-7; D ambiguous. The CDR3 has 15 residues. Trimming removed 3 bases from V and 5 bases from J, with 17 bases in between. The CDR3 spells CASSLIRTGADEQYF. In DNA form, the CDR3 reads TGTGCCAGCAGTTTGATCCGAACTGGAGCTGACGAGCAGTACTTC.

This clonotype was counted only a few times. The genes are TRBV12-3 or TRBV12-4 and TRBJ1-4; unclear D gene. Trimming took off 1 base at V and 0 bases at J, with 9 bases between the two ends. The CDR3 totals 16 residues. CDR3 region: CASSLGPVATNEKLFF. For the CDR3, the DNA is TGTGCCAGCAGTTTAGGACCAGTTGCAACTAATGAAAAACTGTTTTTT.

This chain connects TRBV20-1 to TRBJ1-3; 7 bases match TRBD1. V shed 0 bases, J shed 0 bases, and the junction held 11 bases outside the gene matches. The length of the CDR3 is 18 residues. CDR1 DFQATT and CDR2 SNEGSKA come from the germline V gene (reference sequence). DNA for the CDR3: TGCAGTGCTAGAGATGGTAACAGGGGCCCAACCTCTGGAAACACCATATATTTT. Residues: CSARDGNRGPTSGNTIYF.

This clonotype appeared a few times. The J gene is TRBJ2-1, the V gene TRBV5-5; no clear D. Germline loops: CDR1 SGHKS, CDR2 YYEKEE (reference sequence). With 0 bases removed from V and 1 base from J, the gap between germline ends came to 11 bases. This CDR3 spans 16 amino acids. CDR3 in amino acids: CASSLEGWRSYNEQFF. The CDR3 DNA follows: TGTGCCAGCAGCTTGGAAGGGTGGCGGTCCTACAATGAGCAGTTCTTC.

This clonotype was detected many times. The chain recombines TRBV7-2 with TRBJ2-4, with TRBD2 matching 12 bases. The CDR3 is 18 amino acids. Losses at the gene ends were 6 bases for V and 2 bases for J; bases not matched to a gene: 11. Germline assignment: CDR1 SGHTA and CDR2 FQGNSA. CDR3 nucleotides: TGTGCCAGCAGATCACGACCGGGACTAGCGGGTTCCAAAAACATTCAGTACTTC. Protein product: CASRSRPGLAGSKNIQYF.

This clonotype was observed a handful of times. V is TRBV6-5 and J is TRBJ2-5; D assignment may be TRBD1 or TRBD2 (5 bases each). The CDR3 has 16 residues. Deletions cut 1 base from V and 4 bases from J, with 16 bases between. Germline V gene data show CDR1 as MNHEY and CDR2 as SVGAGI. CDR3 coding DNA: TGTGCCAGCAGTTACTTGGTAGGGACGCGAAGAGAGACCCAGTACTTC. Translated: CASSYLVGTRRETQYF.

The chain has TRBV4-3 and TRBJ2-1, with D uncertain. The CDR3 consists of 13 residues. V lost 3 bases, J lost 9 bases, and 12 bases lay in between. Germline lookup yields CDR1 LGHNA and CDR2 YSLEER. CDR3 DNA sequence: TGCGCCAGCAGCCAGACGACTGGGATTGAGCAGTTCTTC. Its translation: CASSQTTGIEQFF.

Regarding this clonotype: One end of the junction varies from germline; a read error may be responsible. V usage is TRBV7-2 and J usage is TRBJ1-3, with TRBD1 matching 9 bases. CDR3 length equals 15 residues. The V gene's germline CDR1 is SGHTA and CDR2 FQGNSA. The CDR3, as DNA: TGTGCCAGCAGCTCACAGGGGGCCGCTGGAAACAACATATATTTT. Protein product: CASSSQGAAGNNIYF. Filled out from reference TRBV7-2 and TRBJ1-3, the complete variable domain reads GAGVSQSPSNKVTEKGKDVELRCDPISGHTALYWYRQSLGQGLEFLIYFQGNSAPDKSGLPSDRFSAERTGGSVSTLTIQRTQQEDSAVYLCASSSQGAAGNNIYFGEGSWLTVV.

The genes are TRBV6-4 and TRBJ2-1; 10 bases map to TRBD2. The CDR3 consists of 13 residues. J was trimmed by 9 bases and V by 3 bases; bases with no gene match: 2. Germline V gene lookup returns CDR1 MRHNA and CDR2 SNTAGT. The CDR3, as DNA: TGTGCCAGCAGTGAACTAGCGGGACTTGAGCAGTTCTTC. It yields the protein CASSELAGLEQFF.

This clonotype occurred a few times. CDR3 nucleotide sequence: TGTGCCAGCAGTGGACAGGGCGGCGCCTTCGAGCAGTACTTC. The encoded protein is CASSGQGGAFEQYF. The chain uses TRBV6-6 and TRBJ2-7; 8 bases are shared with TRBD1. CDR1 MNHNY and CDR2 SVGAGI come from the germline V gene (reference sequence). Unmatched junction bases numbered 9, after V lost 5 bases and J lost 6 bases. This CDR3 contains 14 residues.

The CDR3 bases are TGTGCCAGCAGCCTTATAAGGGGGCCTGGAAACACCATATATTTT. Its translation: CASSLIRGPGNTIYF. The chain combines TRBV11-2 with TRBJ1-3; 7 bases fit TRBD1. With 5 bases clipped from V and 2 bases from J, the junction kept 6 bases outside the gene matches. The CDR3 runs to 15 residues. CDR1 is SGHAT and CDR2 is FQNNGV in the germline V gene.

This clonotype was observed a few times. The chain recombines TRBV7-2 with TRBJ2-3, with 8 bases lining up with TRBD2. CDR3 length: 16 amino acids. The germline V gene has CDR1 SGHTA and CDR2 FQGNSA. V lost 2 bases to trimming and J lost 0 bases; unmatched junction nucleotides: 4. CDR3 bases: TGTGCCAGCAGCTTAAAACTAGCGGTTAGCACAGATACGCAGTATTTT. It translates to CASSLKLAVSTDTQYF. The complete variable domain, with remaining parts taken from reference TRBV7-2 and TRBJ2-3, reads GAGVSQSPSNKVTEKGKDVELRCDPISGHTALYWYRQSLGQGLEFLIYFQGNSAPDKSGLPSDRFSAERTGGSVSTLTIQRTQQEDSAVYLCASSLKLAVSTDTQYFGPGTRLTVL.

V is TRBV11-1 and J is TRBJ2-6; D perhaps matches TRBD1 (6 bases). Germline assignment: CDR1 SGHAT and CDR2 FQDESV (reference sequence). V gave up 2 bases and J gave up 4 bases, with 15 bases separating them. The CDR3 has 17 amino acids. DNA for the CDR3: TGTGCCAGCAGCTTATTTCCAGGGGTTGAAGGGGCCAACGTCCTGACTTTC. Amino acids: CASSLFPGVEGANVLTF.

In this sample, this clonotype turned up once. The V gene is TRBV12-3 or TRBV12-4, the J gene TRBJ2-5; tentatively, D is TRBD1 or TRBD2 (5 bases each). The germline V and J ends were trimmed by 7 bases and 2 bases, with 11 bases remaining between them. The CDR3 contains 13 residues. CDR3 sequence reads: CASTRDGQETQYF. The DNA for the CDR3 is TGTGCCAGCACCCGGGACGGTCAAGAGACCCAGTACTTC.